One T cell receptor (beta chain) is described in this entry. This specimen belongs to a study of blood T cell repertoires in COVID-19. TCRdb's copy holds only in-frame clones and misses some; the assay was immunoSEQ multiplex PCR. The sample shows about 290,000 clones, around four fifths of them seen only once. Germline values: CDR1 LGHDT, CDR2 YNNKEL (reference sequence). V was shortened by 4 bases and J by 0 bases, with 11 bases between the two germline ends. This CDR3 is built from 15 residues. The TCR was taken from a woman aged 45-60 years with active or convalescent COVID-19. Material for sequencing was peripheral blood. The rearrangement joins TRBV3-1 (or the pseudogene TRBV3-2) to TRBJ2-3; no firm D call. This CDR3 reads CASSRAQASTDTQYF. CDR3 DNA sequence: TGTGCCAGCAGCCGGGCCCAAGCTAGCACAGATACGCAGTATTTT.